This TCR beta chain was sequenced for a study of breast tumors, draining lymph nodes, adjacent tissues listed by TCRdb under 2016. Notes on the research overall: Breast cancer patients provided tumor, adjacent nontumor tissue and axillary lymph nodes, and the study compared the TCR beta repertoires across these three sources. In human breast cancer, the study set out to evaluate how tumor, surrounding tissue and draining lymph node repertoires relate to one another and whether T cells may move between these sites.

Compared with germline, V lacks 6 bases and J lacks 3 bases; bases without a gene match: 10. Reading the germline V gene gives CDR1 MNHEY and CDR2 SVGEGT. Spanning cysteine to phenylalanine, the CDR3 consists of 16 amino acids. Here the CDR3 DNA is all that survives: 48 bases in frame from base 1. Reads for this sample came from an Illumina HiSeq 2000. TCR beta chain libraries were generated through multiplex PCR amplification. High-throughput sequencing was used to analyze the amplified TCR beta chain products. Starting from the raw public reads, TCRdb applied fastp trimming at Q25, assembled clones with MiXCR and retained in-frame beta chains. Under each unique CDR3 protein, matching rows form one entry showing the most common genes and DNA. Present in this sample are about 270,000 distinct CDR3 sequences, 30% of which were seen just once. More than 0.85% of the sample belongs to the ten largest clones.

This clonotype has only a few counts. Its antigen target is currently unknown. Base qualities are not provided; no much larger clone lies one nucleotide away. Overall study results and their limits: The conclusion that tumor T cells originate in lymph nodes was presented as consistent with a hypothesis rather than as directly demonstrated. The data were judged consistent with most tumor T cells deriving from the lymph node and then expanding within tumor tissue. Tumors showed preferential V and J gene usage, and their T-cell repertoire diversity fell below that of lymph nodes yet above that of nontumor tissue. The similarity between tumor and nontumor tissue repertoires was significantly greater in luminal-like breast cancer than in basal-like breast cancer.

Lymph node samples came from the axillary draining lymph nodes of breast cancer patients. This TCR came from a female donor with breast cancer. Some clones in this sample may be carry-over from other donors' samples. The sequenced sample was axillary lymph node tissue. The rearranged chain carries TRBV6-2 or TRBV6-3 and TRBJ2-1, and 8 junctional nucleotides match TRBD1. The DNA is as follows: TGTGCCAGCAGACCGGCCACGGGACAGGACTACAATGAGCAGTTCTTC. This is translated as CASRPATGQDYNEQFF.